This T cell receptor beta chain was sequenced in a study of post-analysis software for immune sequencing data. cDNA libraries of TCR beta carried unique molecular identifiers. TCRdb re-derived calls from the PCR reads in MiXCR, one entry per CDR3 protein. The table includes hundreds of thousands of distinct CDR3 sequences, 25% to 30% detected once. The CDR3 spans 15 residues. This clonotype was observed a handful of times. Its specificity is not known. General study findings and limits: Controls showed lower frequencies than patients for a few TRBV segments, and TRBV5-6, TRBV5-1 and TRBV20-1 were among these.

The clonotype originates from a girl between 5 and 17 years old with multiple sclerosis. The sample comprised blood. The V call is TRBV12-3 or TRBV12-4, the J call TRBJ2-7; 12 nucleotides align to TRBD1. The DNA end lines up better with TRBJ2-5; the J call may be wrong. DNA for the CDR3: TGTGCCAGCAGAGGGGACAGGGGGCGAGGGGAGACCCAGTACTTC. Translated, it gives CASRGDRGRGETQYF.